This T cell receptor (beta chain) was obtained from a study of cytomegalovirus exposure and HLA in healthy donors. The study, taken as a whole, reports: Follow-up analysis later connected one missense variant in DCLRE1C with trimming of TCR beta V- and J-genes.

60 Vbeta and 13 Jbeta primers were used in PCR. TCRdb's copy holds only in-frame clones and misses some; the assay was immunoSEQ multiplex PCR. Found here are approximately 100,000 clones, roughly four fifths of them singletons; the top ten hold around 9.3%. The CDR3 is 18 amino acids. CDR1 ENHRY and CDR2 SYGVKD come from the germline V gene. V trimming: 6 bases; J trimming: 3 bases; junction bases outside the gene matches: 12. Worth noting for this clone: Antigen unknown.

Among the donors, all were healthy bone marrow donors. Material: PBMCs. This chain connects TRBV10-3 to TRBJ1-6, with 9 positions matching TRBD1. The sequence derives from a man aged 45-65 years in good health and CMV-seronegative. The CDR3 DNA follows: TGTGCCATCAGCGACACAATTACGGACAGGGGCTATAATTCACCCCTCCACTTT. Protein sequence: CAISDTITDRGYNSPLHF.